Following are 28 T cell receptor beta chains from one sample sequenced in a study of cytomegalovirus exposure and HLA in healthy donors. Amplification used 60 Vbeta primers and 13 Jbeta primers. The protocol was immunoSEQ multiplex PCR, while the TCRdb copy is restricted to in-frame clones and leaves out a portion. The data contain more than 85,000 clones, around 80% of them singletons. The sample taken for sequencing was PBMCs. These receptor sequences come from a young man in good health and CMV-seronegative.

J is TRBJ2-1 and V is TRBV29-1, with TRBD2 matching 9 bases. The V gene end was trimmed by 3 bases and the J gene end by 8 bases; junction bases not matched to a gene: 2. CDR1 and CDR2 from the germline V gene are SQVTM and ANQGSEA. CDR3 length equals 12 residues. This CDR3 reads CSVEAGGDEQFF. CDR3 DNA: TGCAGCGTTGAGGCGGGAGGGGATGAGCAGTTCTTC.

This clone was seen a single time. V usage is TRBV6-6 and J usage is TRBJ2-1; 10 nucleotides match TRBD1. The CDR3 contains 13 residues. J lost 7 bases, V lost 6 bases, and 3 bases had no gene match. Germline assignment: CDR1 MNHNY and CDR2 SVGAGI (reference sequence). CDR3 loop: CASSDRGRNEQFF. In nucleotides, the CDR3 is TGTGCCAGCAGCGACAGGGGGCGGAATGAGCAGTTCTTC.

The chain recombines TRBV28 with TRBJ1-1; D is unresolved. Per the germline V gene, CDR1 is MDHEN and CDR2 is SYDVKM. The germline V and J ends were trimmed by 1 base and 0 bases, with 6 bases remaining between them. This CDR3 has 14 amino acids. The DNA for the CDR3 is TGTGCCAGCAGTTTATACGGTCTGAACACTGAAGCTTTCTTT. Protein: CASSLYGLNTEAFF. Drawing the rest from reference TRBV28 and TRBJ1-1, the complete variable domain is DVKVTQSSRYLVKRTGEKVFLECVQDMDHENMFWYRQDPGLGLRLIYFSYDVKMKEKGDIPEGYSVSREKKERFSLILESASTNQTSMYLCASSLYGLNTEAFFGQGTRLTVV.

This clone was seen more than once but under ten times. The V call is TRBV2, the J call TRBJ1-5; possible D gene TRBD1, 6 bases. V gave up 4 bases and J gave up 5 bases, with 12 bases separating them. CDR3 length: 14 residues. Germline V gene lookup returns CDR1 SNHLY and CDR2 FYNNEI. The chain's CDR3 is CASSGIQGDQPQHF. CDR3 DNA: TGTGCCAGCAGTGGGATACAGGGAGATCAGCCCCAGCATTTT. Full variable domain (rest looked up from reference TRBV2 and TRBJ1-5): EPEVTQTPSHQVTQMGQEVILRCVPISNHLYFYWYRQILGQKVEFLVSFYNNEISEKSEIFDDQFSVERPDGSNFTLKIRSTKLEDSAMYFCASSGIQGDQPQHFGDGTRLSIL.

The CDR3 DNA reads as TGTGCCAGCAGCTTGGTTCCGGGACAGGGGGCCTACGAGCAGTACTTC. Translating it yields CASSLVPGQGAYEQYF. V is TRBV5-6 and J is TRBJ2-7, with 11 positions matching TRBD1. V shed 0 bases, J shed 2 bases, and the junction held 4 bases outside the gene matches. The CDR3 extends over 16 amino acids. The V gene's germline CDR1 is SGHDT and CDR2 YYEEEE.

In this sample, this clone turned up a few times. The chain recombines TRBV5-4 with TRBJ1-2; D is undetermined. V lost 0 bases, J lost 6 bases, and 9 bases lay in between. The germline gives CDR1 SGHNT, CDR2 YYREEE (reference sequence). This CDR3 has 13 residues. The CDR3, as DNA: TGTGCCAGCAGCTTGGGAGGATTTGATGGCTACACCTTC. It translates to CASSLGGFDGYTF. Full variable domain (rest looked up from reference TRBV5-4 and TRBJ1-2): ETGVTQSPTHLIKTRGQQVTLRCSSQSGHNTVSWYQQALGQGPQFIFQYYREEENGRGNFPPRFSGLQFPNYSSELNVNALELDDSALYLCASSLGGFDGYTFGSGTRLTVV.

The chain links TRBV10-3 to TRBJ2-7; 8 nucleotides align to TRBD1. V gave up 3 bases and J gave up 5 bases; unmatched junction bases: 12. CDR1 is ENHRY, CDR2 SYGVKD, per germline. This CDR3 contains 16 residues. CDR3 in DNA: TGTGCCATCAGTGAAGGAAGTCGGACAGGGCGTCACGAGCAGTACTTC. Its protein product is CAISEGSRTGRHEQYF.

The chain has TRBV9 and TRBJ1-4; TRBD1 might be the D (6 bases). The CDR3 runs 14 residues. V was trimmed by 2 bases and J by 3 bases, leaving 8 bases between them. The germline V gene has CDR1 SGDLS and CDR2 YYNGEE. In DNA form, the CDR3 reads TGTGCCAGCAGCGTGGACAGCGCTAATGAAAAACTGTTTTTT. Its protein product is CASSVDSANEKLFF.

The chain carries TRBV7-8 and TRBJ1-2, with a possible D match to TRBD1 (6 bases). The CDR3 runs to 14 residues. Germline V gene lookup returns CDR1 SGHVS and CDR2 FQNEAQ. Deletions cut 5 bases from V and 4 bases from J, with 14 bases between. The CDR3 DNA reads as TGTGCCAGCAGCCCTTTGAGGGGGAGCTATGGCTACACCTTC. It specifies CASSPLRGSYGYTF.

In its sample, this clone was seen a few times. The rearrangement joins TRBV5-5 to TRBJ1-1, with TRBD1 as a possible D gene (5 bases). CDR1 and CDR2 from the germline V gene are SGHKS and YYEKEE (reference sequence). CDR3 length equals 13 residues. V was cut by 4 bases and J by 5 bases, with 12 bases left in between. The CDR3: CASSLTGLTEAFF. The CDR3 coding sequence is TGTGCCAGCAGCCTAACAGGTCTGACTGAAGCTTTCTTT.

J is TRBJ2-2 and V is TRBV5-6, with TRBD1 matching over 11 bases. This CDR3 has 17 residues. Germline CDR1 reads SGHDT; CDR2 reads YYEEEE. The ends lost 4 bases at V and 3 bases at J; junction bases unmatched: 8. For the CDR3, the DNA is TGTGCCAGCAGCGGAGGACAGGGGGCGAATTACACCGGGGAGCTGTTTTTT. The encoded protein is CASSGGQGANYTGELFF.

The chain uses TRBV6-5 and TRBJ2-2; 7 bases are shared with TRBD2. The CDR3 covers 14 residues. J gave up 3 bases and V 9 bases, and 7 bases lay outside the gene matches. Germline V gene sequence: CDR1 MNHEY, CDR2 SVGAGI. CDR3 loop: CASNWGGDTGELFF. The CDR3 bases are TGTGCCAGTAACTGGGGAGGGGACACCGGGGAGCTGTTTTTT.

The V gene is TRBV7-9, the J gene TRBJ1-4; D not certain. Trimming removed 5 bases at V and 8 bases at J, with 18 bases between. The CDR3 is 15 amino acids. Germline assignment: CDR1 SEHNR and CDR2 FQNEAQ (reference sequence). The DNA of the CDR3 is TGTGCCAGCAGCCTGGATATGGCGGAGGTGGAAAAACTGTTTTTT. Translation: CASSLDMAEVEKLFF.

In this sample, this clone turned up once. The rearrangement joins TRBV7-2 to TRBJ2-5, with D perhaps TRBD1 (6 bases). The CDR3 is 15 residues long. Trimming removed 5 bases at V and 2 bases at J, with 15 bases between. Germline assignment: CDR1 SGHTA and CDR2 FQGNSA. The CDR3 DNA follows: TGTGCCAGCAGCACAAACAGGGACCGGCAAGAGACCCAGTACTTC. Translating gives CASSTNRDRQETQYF.

This clone was seen a handful of times. V gene TRBV29-1 combines with J gene TRBJ2-7; TRBD1 aligns across 9 bases. Germline V lookup: CDR1 SQVTM, CDR2 ANQGSEA. V trimming: 7 bases; J trimming: 5 bases; junction bases outside the gene matches: 9. This CDR3 spans 13 amino acids. The CDR3 coding sequence is TGCAGCGGCGGTACCGGGACAGGGAACGAGCAGTACTTC. Translating it yields CSGGTGTGNEQYF.

The chain recombines TRBV7-2 with TRBJ2-2, with D maybe TRBD1 (6 bases). CDR1 SGHTA and CDR2 FQGNSA come from the germline V gene. The CDR3 consists of 13 residues. Trimming removed 6 bases at V and 5 bases at J, with 10 bases between. The DNA for the CDR3 is TGTGCCAGCAGAACACAGGGTACCGGGGAGCTGTTTTTT. It specifies CASRTQGTGELFF.

The CDR3 sequence: CASSLSVQGKTEAFF. The CDR3 DNA is TGTGCCAGCAGCTTGTCGGTCCAGGGAAAAACTGAAGCTTTCTTT. The chain recombines TRBV7-2 with TRBJ1-1; a weak D match, TRBD1 (5 bases). CDR1 is SGHTA, CDR2 FQGNSA, per germline. The V and J ends lost 3 bases and 5 bases respectively, with 16 bases between them. This CDR3 comprises 15 residues.

The chain recombines TRBV30 with TRBJ2-1, with D maybe TRBD2 (7 bases). Trimming cost V 2 bases and J 4 bases, with 18 bases left between them. Germline CDR1 reads GTSNPN; CDR2 reads SVGIG (reference sequence). The CDR3 extends over 16 amino acids. CDR3 DNA sequence: TGTGCCTGGAGTTTGCGGGGGCTACTAGGGTACAATGAGCAGTTCTTC. Amino acid sequence: CAWSLRGLLGYNEQFF. Together with reference TRBV30 and TRBJ2-1, the CDR3 gives the full variable domain: SQTIHQWPATLVQPVGSPLSLECTVEGTSNPNLYWYRQAAGRGLQLLFYSVGIGQISSEVPQNLSASRPQDRQFILSSKKLLLSDSGFYLCAWSLRGLLGYNEQFFGPGTRLTVL.

This chain joins TRBV27 and TRBJ2-5, with 9 bases that match TRBD2. Losses at the gene ends were 4 bases for V and 5 bases for J; bases not matched to a gene: 11. This CDR3 is 16 amino acids long. Germline CDR1 and CDR2: MNHEY and SMNVEV (reference sequence). DNA for the CDR3: TGTGCCAGCAGTTCGGCTAGCGGGACCCTCGGGGAGACCCAGTACTTC. Translated: CASSSASGTLGETQYF.

The rearrangement links TRBV5-1 to TRBJ1-2; no definite D call. Deletions cut 4 bases from V and 3 bases from J, with 16 bases between. The CDR3 is 15 amino acids. CDR1 and CDR2 from the germline V gene are SGHRS and YFSETQ. This CDR3 is CASSRGDPRHYGYTF. For the CDR3, the DNA is TGCGCCAGCAGCCGAGGAGACCCACGACACTATGGCTACACCTTC.

The gene calls are TRBV15 and TRBJ1-4; TRBD1 agrees at 7 bases. Germline assignment: CDR1 LNHNV and CDR2 YYDKDF (reference sequence). CDR3 size: 15 residues. V lost 5 bases and J lost 3; bases outside the gene matches: 6. The CDR3 DNA reads TGTGCCACCAGCCCCCGAGGGACAGCTAATGAAAAACTGTTTTTT. Residues: CATSPRGTANEKLFF.

This sequence joins TRBV4-3 and TRBJ2-1; tentative D call: TRBD2 (6 bases). V was trimmed by 1 base and J by 0 bases, leaving 19 bases between them. Germline V gives CDR1 LGHNA, CDR2 YSLEER. This CDR3 spans 19 amino acids. The CDR3 spells CASSQGIVSGLSSYNEQFF. The CDR3 region has the DNA TGCGCCAGCAGCCAAGGGATTGTTAGCGGACTGAGCTCCTACAATGAGCAGTTCTTC.

This chain uses TRBV18 with TRBJ1-1, with 7 bases aligning to TRBD1. J gave up 4 bases and V 8 bases, and 7 bases lay outside the gene matches. The CDR3 contains 13 residues. Germline CDR1 KGHSH, CDR2 LQKENI. The CDR3 DNA reads as TGTGCCAGCCAAAGAACAGGGGTCACTGAAGCTTTCTTT. It yields the protein CASQRTGVTEAFF.

This chain joins TRBV9 and TRBJ1-4, with D possibly matching TRBD1 (6 bases). V shed 3 bases and J shed 8 bases, with 23 bases lying between them. Per germline, CDR1 SGDLS and CDR2 YYNGEE. The CDR3 has 17 amino acids. The CDR3 sequence is CASSAGEIPRGGEKLFF. The CDR3, as DNA: TGTGCCAGCAGCGCAGGGGAGATACCACGGGGTGGGGAAAAACTGTTTTTT.

V usage is TRBV6-5 and J usage is TRBJ1-5; D possibly corresponds to TRBD1 (5 bases). V lost 0 bases to trimming and J lost 8 bases, with 8 bases between them. The CDR3 has 13 residues. Germline CDR1 and CDR2: MNHEY and SVGAGI. CDR3 protein: CASSYSGVEPQHF. The CDR3 nucleotides are TGTGCCAGCAGTTACTCAGGGGTTGAGCCCCAGCATTTT.

In this sample, this clone turned up once. The chain uses TRBV21-1 and TRBJ2-7; no DNA check was done on the table's D call, TRBD1. TRBV21-1 is classified as a pseudogene. The CDR3 length is 15 residues. In DNA form, the CDR3 reads TGTGCCAGCAGTCAACCGGGACAGGGCCTCTACGAGCAGTACTTC. Translated: CASSQPGQGLYEQYF.

The V call is TRBV7-9, the J call TRBJ1-5; D gene uncertain. Trimming removed 4 bases from V and 9 bases from J, with 13 bases in between. Per germline, CDR1 SEHNR and CDR2 FQNEAQ (reference sequence). The CDR3 length is 13 residues. The CDR3 DNA follows: TGTGCCAGCAGCTCGGACGGGGATAGGCCCCAGCATTTT. This codes for CASSSDGDRPQHF.

The V call is TRBV28, the J call TRBJ2-3; 8 positions agree with TRBD2. Trimming cost V 7 bases and J 1 base; bases outside gene matches: 7. Germline lookup yields CDR1 MDHEN and CDR2 SYDVKM. The CDR3 runs to 15 residues. The CDR3 spells CASTLSGIGTDTQYF. The CDR3 DNA sequence: TGTGCCAGCACCCTTAGCGGGATCGGCACAGATACGCAGTATTTT. Full variable domain (outside the CDR3, taken from reference TRBV28 and TRBJ2-3): DVKVTQSSRYLVKRTGEKVFLECVQDMDHENMFWYRQDPGLGLRLIYFSYDVKMKEKGDIPEGYSVSREKKERFSLILESASTNQTSMYLCASTLSGIGTDTQYFGPGTRLTVL.